This T cell receptor beta chain was observed in a study of T cells in Graves' hyperthyroidism and ophthalmopathy. General observations from the study: Most expanded thyroid clonotypes above 0.001 also appeared in blood.

The source material, RNA transcripts, was used to amplify TCR beta CDR3 regions. HTBI primers drove first-round RT-PCR of the TCR CDR3. TCRdb reanalysed the multiplex PCR reads using MiXCR and keeps one entry per CDR3 protein. Among approximately 740,000 distinct CDR3 sequences listed, approximately 15% were seen once. There are many counts of this clonotype. Its target is not known. V dropped 4 bases and J dropped 5; count of bases not matched to a gene: 7. The germline gives CDR1 SGHNT, CDR2 YENEEA. This CDR3 has 14 residues. Sequenced: blood. The origin of this receptor is a woman aged 18-29 years with Graves' hyperthyroidism. The chain combines TRBV11-3 with TRBJ2-5; 7 nucleotides match TRBD2. CDR3 sequence: CASSSSAGVETQYF. Here the CDR3 DNA reads TGTGCCAGCAGCTCTTCGGCGGGAGTGGAGACCCAGTACTTC. Together with reference TRBV11-3 and TRBJ2-5, the CDR3 gives the full variable domain: EAGVVQSPRYKIIEKKQPVAFWCNPISGHNTLYWYLQNLGQGPELLIRYENEEAVDDSQLPKDRFSAERLKGVDSTLKIQPAELGDSAVYLCASSSSAGVETQYFGPGTRLLVL.